Listed below are T cell receptor beta chains from one sample, sequenced in a study of blood T cells in healthy people across ages. MiXCR, applied by TCRdb to the 5' RACE reads, yields one record per CDR3 protein. The sample lists about 800,000 distinct CDR3 sequences; 58% were seen once. Sequenced: blood. The source of these receptors is a man under 40 in good health. Both conserved end residues are part of each CDR3. D genes are given only for firm matches. Not all rows give a size; the values are once, few, many and, for expanded clones, a class.

clone_size	d_call	v_call	j_call	cdr3_nt	cdr3_aa
few	NA	TRBV7-2	TRBJ2-5	TGTGCCAGCAGCTTAGAGAGGAGGCAAGAGACCCAGTACTTC	CASSLERRQETQYF
NA	NA	TRBV20-1	TRBJ2-5	TGCAGTGCTAGAGATCTGGGCAGGGACCAAGAGACCCAGTACTTC	CSARDLGRDQETQYF
NA	TRBD1	TRBV27	TRBJ2-1	TGTGCCAGCACGGGACAGGGGACCAATGAGCAGTTCTTC	CASTGQGTNEQFF
NA	TRBD2	TRBV7-2	TRBJ2-1	TGTGCCAGCAGCTTAGACGGGAGGCGGCAGTTCTTC	CASSLDGRRQFF
few	NA	TRBV18	TRBJ2-3	TGTGCCAGCTCACCACCCCAGGCAGATACGCAGTATTTT	CASSPPQADTQYF
once	NA	TRBV20-1	TRBJ2-5	TGCAGTGCTAGAGTTCCCGGGGGCGATGGAGAGACCCAGTACTTC	CSARVPGGDGETQYF
NA	TRBD1	TRBV7-2	TRBJ2-1	TGTGCCAGCAGCTCCCCGGACAGGGGGATGTTCTTC	CASSSPDRGMFF
NA	NA	TRBV2	TRBJ2-1	TGTGCCACACCCGGGACATCGAACAATGAGCAGTTCTTC	CATPGTSNNEQFF
NA	TRBD1	TRBV7-2	TRBJ2-7	TGTGCCTGCAGCTTCGACAGGGAGCCCACCTACGAGCAGTACTTC	CACSFDREPTYEQYF
NA	NA	TRBV7-2	TRBJ2-5	TGTGCCAGCAGACCTGGGGCAGGGAAAGTGACCCAGTACTTC	CASRPGAGKVTQYF
NA	NA	TRBV28	TRBJ1-4	TGTGCCTGCAGCCCGGGACAACCGATGAAAAATGAAAAACTGTTTTTT	CACSPGQPMKNEKLFF
many	NA	TRBV30	TRBJ2-7	TGTGCCGGGACAGCGGGGACCTACGAGCAGTACTTC	CAGTAGTYEQYF
NA	TRBD2	TRBV7-2	TRBJ2-5	TGTGCCACCGCCAGACTAGCGGGGCAAGAGACCCAGTACTTC	CATARLAGQETQYF
few	TRBD2	TRBV6-5	TRBJ2-7	TGTGCCAGCAGTTACGGGCCGATGGGACTAGCGGGAGGCGAGCAGTACTTC	CASSYGPMGLAGGEQYF
few	TRBD1	TRBV5-4	TRBJ1-1	TGTGCCAGCAGCTTGGCCGGAGCAGGGGGGGCCACTGAAGCTTTCTTT	CASSLAGAGGATEAFF
NA	NA	TRBV15	TRBJ1-1	TGTGCCACCAGCACATCCCCCAGCCGGGAGGAAACGGACACTGAAGCTTTCTTT	CATSTSPSREETDTEAFF
NA	NA	TRBV7-2	TRBJ2-5	TGTGCCAGCAGCTTTGGTCCCGGCGGGCAGTACTTC	CASSFGPGGQYF
NA	NA	TRBV14	TRBJ2-7	TGTGCCAGCAGCCAACTGGGTGCTTTGGCGCAGTACGAGCAGTACTTC	CASSQLGALAQYEQYF
NA	TRBD2	TRBV12-3/TRBV12-4	TRBJ2-3	TGTGCCAGATGGGGGGGGGATACGCAGTATTTT	CARWGGDTQYF
few	TRBD2	TRBV7-3	TRBJ2-5	TGTGCCAGCAGCGCGTCTAGCGGAGAAGAGACCCAGTACTTC	CASSASSGEETQYF
NA	NA	TRBV20-1	TRBJ2-3	TGCAGTGCTGGGGTCGCGGGGCGGATTGGGGTGGATACGCAGTATTTT	CSAGVAGRIGVDTQYF
few	NA	TRBV29-1	TRBJ1-1	TGCAGCGTTGGTTACGGGGCCGCCTCGAACACTGAAGCTTTCTTT	CSVGYGAASNTEAFF
NA	NA	TRBV6-1	TRBJ2-5	TGTGCCAGCACCCGAAGGGGGTGGCCGGCAGAGACCCAGTACTTC	CASTRRGWPAETQYF
NA	NA	TRBV7-8	TRBJ2-7	TGTGCCAGCAGCCCCTACGGGGCCTACGAGCAGTACTTC	CASSPYGAYEQYF
NA	NA	TRBV7-9	TRBJ1-1	TGTGCCAGCAGCTTAATGGGGGGTGAAGCTTTCTTT	CASSLMGGEAFF
many	NA	TRBV12-3/TRBV12-4	TRBJ2-7	TGTGCCAGCAGTTTACCGGGCTACGAGCAGTACTTC	CASSLPGYEQYF
NA	NA	TRBV7-2	TRBJ2-5	TGTGCCAGCAGCTTAGAAAGTAGCGAGACCCAGTACTTC	CASSLESSETQYF
NA	NA	TRBV10-3	TRBJ2-5	TGTGCCATCAGTGAGGTGGGAGAGACCCAGTACTTC	CAISEVGETQYF
NA	NA	TRBV13	TRBJ2-7	TGTGCCAGCAGCCTCTGGACGGATCCCTACGAGCAGTACTTC	CASSLWTDPYEQYF
NA	TRBD2	TRBV28	TRBJ2-1	TGTGCCAGCAGGGCAACGGGGGGGAGCGAGCAGTTCTTC	CASRATGGSEQFF
NA	TRBD2	TRBV3-1	TRBJ2-4	TGTGCCAGCAGCCAGACCTTTGGGACTAGCGGGGGGGTTCCCCTGTACATTCAGTACTTC	CASSQTFGTSGGVPLYIQYF
few	NA	TRBV7-2	TRBJ2-1	TGTGCCAGCAGCTTAGGCGTGGGAGACATTAATGAGCAGTTCTTC	CASSLGVGDINEQFF
NA	NA	TRBV5-1	TRBJ2-5	TGCGCCAGCAGCGCCGGGACCGTGTACCAAGAGACCCAGTACTTC	CASSAGTVYQETQYF
NA	TRBD1	TRBV7-6	TRBJ1-1	TGTGCCAGCAGCTACCGGACAGGGAGTCCTTTCTTT	CASSYRTGSPFF
many	NA	TRBV7-2	TRBJ2-4	TGTGCCAGCAGCTTAGTTTGGGGCGCGGGGCCCAAAAACATTCAGTACTTC	CASSLVWGAGPKNIQYF
NA	NA	TRBV15	TRBJ2-1	TGTGCCACCAGCAACAGATGGTCGTCGGACAGAATTAACAATGAGCAGTTCTTC	CATSNRWSSDRINNEQFF
NA	TRBD1	TRBV12-3/TRBV12-4	TRBJ2-1	TGTGCCAGCAGCCTACTGGGACAGATAAGTCACAATGAGCAGTTCTTC	CASSLLGQISHNEQFF
once	TRBD2	TRBV20-1	TRBJ2-3	TGCAGTGCGCTCCCTCCTAGCGGTAGCACAGATACGCAGTATTTT	CSALPPSGSTDTQYF
NA	NA	TRBV4-1	TRBJ1-5	TGCGCCAGCAGCCAAGATGGAGGTAAAAGGTCGCCCCAGCATTTT	CASSQDGGKRSPQHF